These 21 T cell receptor beta chains came from one sample sequenced in a study of blood T cell repertoires in COVID-19. The repertoire was sequenced with immunoSEQ multiplex PCR; TCRdb's copy has only in-frame clones and lacks some. The sample lists about 90,000 clones, roughly 90% occurring once. The sequenced sample consisted of peripheral blood. These receptor sequences come from a human donor with active COVID-19. The donor label of this sample is uncertain.

The V call is TRBV24-1, the J call TRBJ2-1, with 10 bases lining up with TRBD1. In germline, CDR1 is KGHDR, CDR2 SFDVKD. The CDR3 is 13 residues long. Trimming cost V 6 bases and J 12 bases; bases outside gene matches: 7. CDR3 loop: CATSPGTGVGQFF. The CDR3 nucleotides read TGTGCCACCAGTCCCGGGACAGGGGTCGGGCAGTTCTTC.

The chain carries TRBV27 and TRBJ2-2, with TRBD2 matching over 7 bases. CDR1 is MNHEY and CDR2 is SMNVEV in the germline V gene (reference sequence). The CDR3 is made up of 15 amino acids. V lost 3 bases to trimming and J lost 3 bases; unmatched junction nucleotides: 4. The chain's CDR3 is CASSFIAGDTGELFF. CDR3 coding DNA: TGTGCCAGCAGTTTTATCGCGGGGGACACCGGGGAGCTGTTTTTT.

The J gene is TRBJ1-2, the V gene TRBV11-1; no reliable D call. The V gene lost 1 base and the J gene lost 5 bases, with 8 bases spanning the gap. The germline CDR1 and CDR2 sequences are SGHAT and FQDESV (reference sequence). This CDR3 contains 13 residues. The CDR3 DNA reads TGTGCCAGCAGCTTAGGGACTGAATATGGCTACACCTTC. Translation: CASSLGTEYGYTF.

The chain uses TRBV9 and TRBJ1-2, with 7 bases fitting TRBD1. With V trimmed by 4 bases and J by 4 bases, 10 bases remained unmatched. CDR3 length: 15 amino acids. Germline-derived CDR1 and CDR2 are SGDLS and YYNGEE. CDR3 region: CASSPDYRDSYGYTF. The CDR3 DNA reads as TGTGCCAGCAGCCCTGATTACCGGGACAGCTATGGCTACACCTTC.

This clone was seen just once. DNA of the CDR3: TGTGCCAGCCGGTCGAACACCGGGGAGCTGTTTTTT. This gives the protein CASRSNTGELFF. This chain links TRBV6-5 with TRBJ2-2; D unresolved. Germline CDR1 and CDR2: MNHEY and SVGAGI. The V end was cut by 8 bases, the J end by 0 bases, with 4 bases between. The CDR3 contains 12 residues.

The rearrangement uses TRBV19 and TRBJ2-1; 9 bases are shared with TRBD1. The CDR3 spans 14 residues. CDR1 is LNHDA, CDR2 SQIVND, per germline (reference sequence). V was clipped by 5 bases and J by 5 bases; unmatched bases: 4. CDR3 in amino acids: CASSSRTGDNEQFF. The CDR3 DNA reads as TGTGCCAGTAGTTCCCGGACAGGGGACAATGAGCAGTTCTTC.

This clone has just one count. V is TRBV7-3 and J is TRBJ2-5, with D possibly being TRBD2 (5 bases). This CDR3 spans 14 amino acids. The germline V gene has CDR1 SGHTA and CDR2 FQGTGA. V was shortened by 1 base and J by 4 bases, with 10 bases between the two germline ends. CDR3 DNA: TGTGCCAGCAGCTTAAACCCAGCGGCAGAGACCCAGTACTTC. Its translation: CASSLNPAAETQYF.

This clone showed up just a few times. The chain uses TRBV4-3 and TRBJ1-1, with no clear D. The V end was cut by 2 bases, the J end by 9 bases, with 10 bases between. The CDR3 length is 12 residues. Germline V gene data show CDR1 as LGHNA and CDR2 as YSLEER. The CDR3 sequence is CASSQRPGKAFF. The CDR3 DNA follows: TGCGCCAGCAGCCAACGGCCGGGAAAAGCTTTCTTT.

V and J are TRBV5-4 and TRBJ2-7, with TRBD1 identical over 9 bases. Germline V lookup: CDR1 SGHNT, CDR2 YYREEE (reference sequence). CDR3 length: 13 residues. Trimming at V came to 3 bases and at J to 4 bases, leaving 2 bases not matched to a gene. The CDR3 is CASSYRGLYEQYF. Here the CDR3 DNA reads TGTGCCAGCAGCTACAGGGGGCTGTACGAGCAGTACTTC.

This chain connects TRBV19 to TRBJ1-3; possibly TRBD1 for D (6 bases). Trimming stripped 5 bases from V and 4 bases from J, with 15 bases between. This CDR3 comprises 15 residues. Germline V CDR1 and CDR2: LNHDA, SQIVND (reference sequence). CDR3 sequence: CASSRDNVIGNTIYF. CDR3 nucleotides: TGTGCCAGTAGTCGGGACAACGTAATCGGAAACACCATATATTTT.

This chain links TRBV15 with TRBJ2-1; 9 bases are shared with TRBD2. The CDR3 is made up of 16 amino acids. Trimming took 1 base from V and 7 from J; bases not matched to a gene: 8. Germline loops: CDR1 LNHNV, CDR2 YYDKDF (reference sequence). This CDR3 reads CATSRGVAGEGNEQFF. CDR3 nucleotides: TGTGCCACCAGCAGAGGTGTAGCGGGGGAAGGGAATGAGCAGTTCTTC.

The chain combines TRBV13 with TRBJ2-3; 7 nucleotides align to TRBD1. Germline V gene sequence: CDR1 PRHDT, CDR2 FYEKMQ (reference sequence). The CDR3 runs to 14 residues. J gave up 2 bases and V 5 bases, and 4 bases lay outside the gene matches. In DNA, the CDR3 is TGTGCCAGCAGCCAGGGACAGCTCACAGATACGCAGTATTTT. Translated, it gives CASSQGQLTDTQYF.

This clone has a single count. V usage is TRBV4-2 and J usage is TRBJ2-7; tentative D call: TRBD1 (6 bases). Germline V CDR1 and CDR2: LGHNA, YNFKEQ. Trimming took off 0 bases at V and 3 bases at J, with 12 bases between the two ends. This CDR3 spans 15 amino acids. CDR3 residues: CASSQEGGNGYEQYF. Here the CDR3 DNA reads TGTGCCAGCAGCCAAGAAGGGGGAAACGGCTACGAGCAGTACTTC.

The chain employs TRBV4-3 and TRBJ1-1, with D perhaps matching TRBD1 (5 bases). Trimming removed 0 bases from V and 3 bases from J, with 5 bases in between. The CDR3 length is 13 residues. Germline V gives CDR1 LGHNA, CDR2 YSLEER. CDR3 sequence: CASSQDRDTEAFF. The CDR3 DNA sequence: TGCGCCAGCAGCCAAGACAGGGACACTGAAGCTTTCTTT.

The J gene is TRBJ1-5, the V gene TRBV19; 7 bases are shared with TRBD1. The CDR3 has 14 residues. J lost 6 bases, V lost 5 bases, and 7 bases had no gene match. Germline lookup yields CDR1 LNHDA and CDR2 SQIVND (reference sequence). CDR3 loop: CASSPRQGAQPQHF. DNA of the CDR3: TGTGCCAGTAGTCCCCGACAGGGAGCTCAGCCCCAGCATTTT.

The V gene is TRBV12-3 or TRBV12-4, the J gene TRBJ2-1, with D possibly TRBD2 on 6 matching bases. The V and J ends lost 6 bases and 13 bases respectively, with 13 bases between them. The CDR3 length is 11 residues. The CDR3 region has the DNA TGTGCCAGCAGCCTGGTTGGGACTCAGTTCTTC. Residues: CASSLVGTQFF.

The chain combines TRBV7-8 with TRBJ2-7; no reliable D call. The germline CDR1 and CDR2 sequences are SGHVS and FQNEAQ. This CDR3 is 15 amino acids long. Trimming removed 1 base from V and 0 bases from J, with 10 bases in between. This CDR3 reads CASSLGRRSSYEQYF. DNA for the CDR3: TGTGCCAGCAGCTTAGGCCGTAGGAGCTCCTACGAGCAGTACTTC.

This sequence joins TRBV7-2 and TRBJ1-2; D not certain. Looked up from germline, CDR1 is SGHTA and CDR2 is FQGNSA. The CDR3 extends over 16 amino acids. Trimming shortened V by 2 bases and J by 4 bases, and 17 bases separated the two germline ends. The CDR3 is CASSLSIRGSFYGYTF. The DNA for the CDR3 is TGTGCCAGCAGCTTAAGTATCAGAGGATCTTTCTATGGCTACACCTTC.

The J gene is TRBJ1-2, the V gene TRBV7-9; D is undetermined. V was pared by 5 bases and J by 3 bases, with 13 bases between. This CDR3 comprises 14 residues. The germline V gene encodes CDR1 SEHNR and CDR2 FQNEAQ (reference sequence). CDR3 in amino acids: CASSRIGQDYGYTF. CDR3 nucleotides: TGTGCCAGCAGCCGGATAGGCCAGGACTATGGCTACACCTTC.

The chain uses TRBV10-2 and TRBJ2-7; D is unresolved. V was trimmed by 3 bases and J by 0 bases, leaving 3 bases between them. The CDR3 spans 12 residues. Looked up from germline, CDR1 is WSHSY and CDR2 is SAAADI. In DNA form, the CDR3 reads TGCGCCAGCAGTGACCGCTCCTACGAGCAGTACTTC. Translating it yields CASSDRSYEQYF.

J is TRBJ1-4 and V is TRBV5-1; no firm D call. Between the trimmed V and J ends, which lost 0 bases and 5 bases, there was a span of 8 bases. CDR1 is SGHRS, CDR2 YFSETQ, per germline. This CDR3 contains 14 residues. The CDR3 DNA sequence: TGCGCCAGCAGCTTGGGCGGCAGCAATGAAAAACTGTTTTTT. It codes for CASSLGGSNEKLFF.